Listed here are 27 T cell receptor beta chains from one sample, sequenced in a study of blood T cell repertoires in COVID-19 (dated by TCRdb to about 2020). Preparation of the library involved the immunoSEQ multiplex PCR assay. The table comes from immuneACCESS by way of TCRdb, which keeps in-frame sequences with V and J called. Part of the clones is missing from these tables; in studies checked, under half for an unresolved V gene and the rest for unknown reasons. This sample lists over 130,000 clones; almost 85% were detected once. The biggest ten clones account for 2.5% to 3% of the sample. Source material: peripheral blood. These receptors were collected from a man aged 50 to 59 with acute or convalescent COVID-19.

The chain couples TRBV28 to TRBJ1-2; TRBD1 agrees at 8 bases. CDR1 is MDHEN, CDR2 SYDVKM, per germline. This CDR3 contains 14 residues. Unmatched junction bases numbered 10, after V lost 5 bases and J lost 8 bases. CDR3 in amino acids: CASSPPRTGLGYTF. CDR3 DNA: TGTGCCAGCAGTCCGCCCCGGACAGGGCTCGGCTACACCTTC.

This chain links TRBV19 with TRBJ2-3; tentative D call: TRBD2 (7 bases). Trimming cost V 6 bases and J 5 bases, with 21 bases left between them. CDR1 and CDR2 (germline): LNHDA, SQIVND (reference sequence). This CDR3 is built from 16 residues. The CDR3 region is CASRAVRGAAIDTQYF. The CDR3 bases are TGTGCCAGTAGGGCTGTTCGGGGGGCGGCGATAGATACGCAGTATTTT.

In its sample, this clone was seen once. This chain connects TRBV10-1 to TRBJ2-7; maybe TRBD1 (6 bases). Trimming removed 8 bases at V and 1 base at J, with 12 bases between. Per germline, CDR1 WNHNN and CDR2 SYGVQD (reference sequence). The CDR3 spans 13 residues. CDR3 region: CASGTGNSYEQYF. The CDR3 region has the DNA TGCGCCAGCGGAACAGGGAATTCCTACGAGCAGTACTTC.

CDR3 amino acids: CASSYGRGKTEQYF. CDR3 in DNA: TGTGCCAGCAGTTACGGCAGGGGTAAGACCGAGCAGTACTTC. V usage is TRBV6-5 and J usage is TRBJ2-7; the D gene is possibly TRBD1 (6 bases). This CDR3 has 14 amino acids. CDR1 and CDR2 (germline): MNHEY, SVGAGI. V gave up 2 bases and J gave up 6 bases, with 14 bases separating them.

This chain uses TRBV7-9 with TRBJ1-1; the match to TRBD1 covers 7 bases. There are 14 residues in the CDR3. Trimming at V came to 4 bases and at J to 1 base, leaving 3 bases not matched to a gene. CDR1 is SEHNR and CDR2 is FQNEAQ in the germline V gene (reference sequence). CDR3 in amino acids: CASSSTGTNTEAFF. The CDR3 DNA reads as TGTGCCAGCAGCTCGACAGGGACGAACACTGAAGCTTTCTTT.

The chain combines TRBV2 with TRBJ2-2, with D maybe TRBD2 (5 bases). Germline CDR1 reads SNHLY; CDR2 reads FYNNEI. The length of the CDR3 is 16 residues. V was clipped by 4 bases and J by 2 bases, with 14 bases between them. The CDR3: CASSVEGVANTGELFF. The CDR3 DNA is TGTGCCAGCAGTGTTGAGGGAGTGGCCAACACCGGGGAGCTGTTTTTT.

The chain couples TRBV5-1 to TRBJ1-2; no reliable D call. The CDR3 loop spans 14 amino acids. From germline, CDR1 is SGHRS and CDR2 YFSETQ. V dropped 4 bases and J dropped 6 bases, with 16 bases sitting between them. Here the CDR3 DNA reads TGCGCCAGCAGCACAACAGTGGAAGCTGATGGCTACACCTTC. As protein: CASSTTVEADGYTF.

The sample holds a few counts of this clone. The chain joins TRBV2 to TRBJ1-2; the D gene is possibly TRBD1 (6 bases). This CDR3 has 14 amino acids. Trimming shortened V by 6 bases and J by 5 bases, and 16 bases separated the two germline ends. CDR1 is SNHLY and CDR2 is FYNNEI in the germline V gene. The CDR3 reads CASRRSGVEYGYTF. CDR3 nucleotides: TGTGCCAGCAGGAGGTCAGGGGTTGAATATGGCTACACCTTC.

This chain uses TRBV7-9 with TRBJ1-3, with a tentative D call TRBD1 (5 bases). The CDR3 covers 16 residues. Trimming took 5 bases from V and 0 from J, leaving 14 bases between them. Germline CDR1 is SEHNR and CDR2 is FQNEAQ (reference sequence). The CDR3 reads CASSPPGGISGNTIYF. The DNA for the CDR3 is TGTGCCAGCAGCCCCCCGGGGGGGATCTCTGGAAACACCATATATTTT.

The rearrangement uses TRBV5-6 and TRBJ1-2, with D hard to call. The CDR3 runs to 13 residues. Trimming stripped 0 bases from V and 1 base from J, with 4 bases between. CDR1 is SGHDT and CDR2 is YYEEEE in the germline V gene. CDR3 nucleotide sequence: TGTGCCAGCAGCTTGGACATTAACTATGGCTACACCTTC. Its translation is CASSLDINYGYTF.

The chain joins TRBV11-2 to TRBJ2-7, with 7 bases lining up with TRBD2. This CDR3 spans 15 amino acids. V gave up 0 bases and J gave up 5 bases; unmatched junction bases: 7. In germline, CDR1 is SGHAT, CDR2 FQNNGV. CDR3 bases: TGTGCCAGCAGCTTAGATGGAGGACTAGGGGACGAGCAGTACTTC. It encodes CASSLDGGLGDEQYF.

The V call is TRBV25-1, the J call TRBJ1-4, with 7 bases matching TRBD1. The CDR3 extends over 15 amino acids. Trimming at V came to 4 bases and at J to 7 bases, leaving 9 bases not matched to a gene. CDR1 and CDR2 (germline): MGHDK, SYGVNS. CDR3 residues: CASSGDRKGAEKLFF. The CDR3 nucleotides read TGTGCCAGCAGTGGAGACAGAAAGGGGGCTGAAAAACTGTTTTTT.

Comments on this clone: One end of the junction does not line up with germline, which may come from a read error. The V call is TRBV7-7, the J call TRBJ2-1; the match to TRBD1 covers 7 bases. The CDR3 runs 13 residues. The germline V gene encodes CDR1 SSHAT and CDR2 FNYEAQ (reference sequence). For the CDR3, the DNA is TGTGCTAGCAGCCTAGGACAGGCAAATGAGCAGTTCTTC. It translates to CASSLGQANEQFF.

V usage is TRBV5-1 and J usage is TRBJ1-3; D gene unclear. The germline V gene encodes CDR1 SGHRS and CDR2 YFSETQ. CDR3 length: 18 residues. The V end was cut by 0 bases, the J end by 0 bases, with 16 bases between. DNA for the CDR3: TGCGCCAGCAGCTTGGGGGTGGTTAGGCGGAACTCTGGAAACACCATATATTTT. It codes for CASSLGVVRRNSGNTIYF. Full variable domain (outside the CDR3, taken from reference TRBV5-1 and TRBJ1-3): KAGVTQTPRYLIKTRGQQVTLSCSPISGHRSVSWYQQTPGQGLQFLFEYFSETQRNKGNFPGRFSGRQFSNSRSEMNVSTLELGDSALYLCASSLGVVRRNSGNTIYFGEGSWLTVV.

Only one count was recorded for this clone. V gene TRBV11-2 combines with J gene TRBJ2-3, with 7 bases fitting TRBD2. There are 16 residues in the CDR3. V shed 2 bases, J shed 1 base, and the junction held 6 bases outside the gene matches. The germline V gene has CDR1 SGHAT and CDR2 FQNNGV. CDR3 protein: CASSLLAGAGTDTQYF. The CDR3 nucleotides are TGTGCCAGCAGCTTACTGGCGGGAGCGGGCACAGATACGCAGTATTTT.

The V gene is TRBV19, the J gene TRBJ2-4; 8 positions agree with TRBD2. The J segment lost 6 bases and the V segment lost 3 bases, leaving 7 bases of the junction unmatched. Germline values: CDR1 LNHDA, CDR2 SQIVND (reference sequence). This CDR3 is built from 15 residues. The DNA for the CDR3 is TGTGCCAGTAGTATTCGGGGGGGCGAGCGAAACATTCAGTACTTC. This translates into CASSIRGGERNIQYF.

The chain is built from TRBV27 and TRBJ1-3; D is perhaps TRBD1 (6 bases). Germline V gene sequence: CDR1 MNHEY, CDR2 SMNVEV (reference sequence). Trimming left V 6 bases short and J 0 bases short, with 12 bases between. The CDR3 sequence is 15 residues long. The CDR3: CASSLGASSGNTIYF. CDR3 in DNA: TGTGCCAGCAGCCTGGGGGCGAGCTCTGGAAACACCATATATTTT.

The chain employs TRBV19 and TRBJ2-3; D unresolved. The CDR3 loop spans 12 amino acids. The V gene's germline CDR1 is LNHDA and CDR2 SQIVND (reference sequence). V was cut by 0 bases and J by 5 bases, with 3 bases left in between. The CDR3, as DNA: TGTGCCAGTAGTATAGATAGAGATACGCAGTATTTT. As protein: CASSIDRDTQYF.

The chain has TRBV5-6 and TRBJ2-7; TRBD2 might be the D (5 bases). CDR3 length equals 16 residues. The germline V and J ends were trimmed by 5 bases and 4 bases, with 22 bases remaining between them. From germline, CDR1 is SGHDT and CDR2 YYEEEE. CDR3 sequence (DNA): TGTGCCAGCAGACCTCGTTGGTCAGAGGGTCCATACGAGCAGTACTTC. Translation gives CASRPRWSEGPYEQYF. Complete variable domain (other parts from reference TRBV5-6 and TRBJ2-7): DAGVTQSPTHLIKTRGQQVTLRCSPKSGHDTVSWYQQALGQGPQFIFQYYEEEERQRGNFPDRFSGHQFPNYSSELNVNALLLGDSALYLCASRPRWSEGPYEQYFGPGTRLTVT.

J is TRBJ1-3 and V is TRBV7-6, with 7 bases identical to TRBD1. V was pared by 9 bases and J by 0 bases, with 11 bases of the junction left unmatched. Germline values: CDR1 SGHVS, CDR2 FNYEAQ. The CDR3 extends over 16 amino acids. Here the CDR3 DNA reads TGTGCCAGTGCCCGGACAGGAACTTACTCTGGAAACACCATATATTTT. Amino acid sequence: CASARTGTYSGNTIYF.

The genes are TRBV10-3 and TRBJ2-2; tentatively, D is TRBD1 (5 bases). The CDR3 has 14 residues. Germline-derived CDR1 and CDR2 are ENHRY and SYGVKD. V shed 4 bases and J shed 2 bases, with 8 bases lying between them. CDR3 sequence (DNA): TGTGCCATCAGTGTGGGGCGAAACACCGGGGAGCTGTTTTTT. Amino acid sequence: CAISVGRNTGELFF.

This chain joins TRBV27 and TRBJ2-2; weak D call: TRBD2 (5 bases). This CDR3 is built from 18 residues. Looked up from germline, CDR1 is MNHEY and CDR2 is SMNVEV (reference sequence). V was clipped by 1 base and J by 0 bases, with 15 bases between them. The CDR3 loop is CASSLYFSRTSNTGELFF. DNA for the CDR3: TGTGCCAGCAGTTTATACTTTAGCCGGACTTCGAACACCGGGGAGCTGTTTTTT.

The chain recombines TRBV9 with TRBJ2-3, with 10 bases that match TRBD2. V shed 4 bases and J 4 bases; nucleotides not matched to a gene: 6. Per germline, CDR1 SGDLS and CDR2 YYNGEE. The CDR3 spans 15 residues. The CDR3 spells CASSPSGGASDTQYF. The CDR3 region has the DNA TGTGCCAGCAGCCCCAGCGGGGGGGCCTCAGATACGCAGTATTTT.

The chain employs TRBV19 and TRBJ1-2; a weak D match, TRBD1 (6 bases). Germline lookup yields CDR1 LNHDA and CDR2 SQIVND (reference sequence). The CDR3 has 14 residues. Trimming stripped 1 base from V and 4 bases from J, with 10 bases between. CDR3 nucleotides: TGTGCCAGTAGTATAGCAGGGGTTCCCTATGGCTACACCTTC. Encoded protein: CASSIAGVPYGYTF.

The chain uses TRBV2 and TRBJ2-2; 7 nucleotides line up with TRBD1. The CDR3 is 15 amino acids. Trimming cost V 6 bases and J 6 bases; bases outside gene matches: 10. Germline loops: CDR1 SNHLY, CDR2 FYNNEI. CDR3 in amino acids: CASSETGTPPGELFF. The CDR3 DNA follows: TGTGCCAGCAGCGAGACAGGGACCCCCCCCGGGGAGCTGTTTTTT.

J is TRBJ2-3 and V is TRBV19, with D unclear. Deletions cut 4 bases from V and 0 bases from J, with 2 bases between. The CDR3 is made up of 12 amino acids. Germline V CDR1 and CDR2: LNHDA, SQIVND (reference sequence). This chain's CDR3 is CASSTSTDTQYF. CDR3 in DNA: TGTGCCAGTAGTACTAGCACAGATACGCAGTATTTT.

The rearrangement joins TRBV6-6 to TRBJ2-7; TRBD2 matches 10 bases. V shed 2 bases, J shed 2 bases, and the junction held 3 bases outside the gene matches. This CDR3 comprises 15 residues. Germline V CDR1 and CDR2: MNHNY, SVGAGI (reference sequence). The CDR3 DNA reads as TGTGCCAGCAGTTACGAGCGGGGGGGAACCTACGAGCAGTACTTC. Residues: CASSYERGGTYEQYF.